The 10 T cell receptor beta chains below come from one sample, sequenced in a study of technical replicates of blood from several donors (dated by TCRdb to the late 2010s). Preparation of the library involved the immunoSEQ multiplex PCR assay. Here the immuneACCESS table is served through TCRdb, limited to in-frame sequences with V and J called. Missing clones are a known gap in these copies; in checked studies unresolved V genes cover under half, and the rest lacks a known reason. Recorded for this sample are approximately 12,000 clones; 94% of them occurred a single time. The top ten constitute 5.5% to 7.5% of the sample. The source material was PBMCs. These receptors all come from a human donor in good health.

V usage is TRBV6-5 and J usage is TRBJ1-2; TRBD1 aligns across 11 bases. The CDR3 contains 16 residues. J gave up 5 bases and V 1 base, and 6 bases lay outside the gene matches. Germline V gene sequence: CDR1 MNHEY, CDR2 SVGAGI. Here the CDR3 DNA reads TGTGCCAGCAGTTACTTCAGGACAGGGGGCGGGTATGGCTACACCTTC. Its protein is CASSYFRTGGGYGYTF.

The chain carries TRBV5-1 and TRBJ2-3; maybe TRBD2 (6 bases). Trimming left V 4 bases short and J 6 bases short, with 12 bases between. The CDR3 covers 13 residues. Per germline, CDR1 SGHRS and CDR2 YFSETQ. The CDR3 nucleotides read TGCGCCAGCAGCCCAAGCGGGCCCGATACGCAGTATTTT. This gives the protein CASSPSGPDTQYF. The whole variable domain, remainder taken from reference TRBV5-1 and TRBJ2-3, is KAGVTQTPRYLIKTRGQQVTLSCSPISGHRSVSWYQQTPGQGLQFLFEYFSETQRNKGNFPGRFSGRQFSNSRSEMNVSTLELGDSALYLCASSPSGPDTQYFGPGTRLTVL.

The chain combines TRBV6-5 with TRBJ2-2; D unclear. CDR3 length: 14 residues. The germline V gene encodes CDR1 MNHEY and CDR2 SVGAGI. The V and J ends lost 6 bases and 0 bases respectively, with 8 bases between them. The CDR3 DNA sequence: TGTGCCAGCAGACCTGACTCGAACACCGGGGAGCTGTTTTTT. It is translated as CASRPDSNTGELFF.

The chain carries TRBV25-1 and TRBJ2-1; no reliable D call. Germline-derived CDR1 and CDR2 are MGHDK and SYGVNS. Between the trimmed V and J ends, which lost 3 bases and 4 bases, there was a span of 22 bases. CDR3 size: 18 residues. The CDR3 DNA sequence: TGTGCCAGCAGTGATCCCTTGGCCCACACGAAAATTTACAATGAGCAGTTCTTC. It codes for CASSDPLAHTKIYNEQFF.

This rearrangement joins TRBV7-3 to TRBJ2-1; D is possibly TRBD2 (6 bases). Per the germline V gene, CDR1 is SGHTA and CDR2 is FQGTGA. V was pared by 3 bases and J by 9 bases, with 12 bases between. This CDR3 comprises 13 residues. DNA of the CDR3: TGTGCCAGCAGCTTTAATCCCGGGGGTGAGCAGTTCTTC. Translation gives CASSFNPGGEQFF.

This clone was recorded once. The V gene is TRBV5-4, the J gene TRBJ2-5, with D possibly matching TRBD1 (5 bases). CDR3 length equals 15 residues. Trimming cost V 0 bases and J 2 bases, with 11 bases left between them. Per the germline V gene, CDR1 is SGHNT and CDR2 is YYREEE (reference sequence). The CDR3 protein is CASSLEGIKQETQYF. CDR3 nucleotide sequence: TGTGCCAGCAGCTTGGAGGGGATCAAACAAGAGACCCAGTACTTC.

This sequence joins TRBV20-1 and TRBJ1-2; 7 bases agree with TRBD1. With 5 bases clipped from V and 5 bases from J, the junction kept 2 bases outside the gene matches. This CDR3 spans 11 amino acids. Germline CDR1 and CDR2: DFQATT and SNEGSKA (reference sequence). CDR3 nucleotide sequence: TGCAGTGCTGGGGACAGTTATGGCTACACCTTC. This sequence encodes CSAGDSYGYTF.

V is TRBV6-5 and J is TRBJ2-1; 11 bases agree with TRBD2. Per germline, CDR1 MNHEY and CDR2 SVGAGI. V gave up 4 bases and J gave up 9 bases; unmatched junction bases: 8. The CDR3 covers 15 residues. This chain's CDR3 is CASSLLAGVFGEQFF. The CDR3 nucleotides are TGTGCCAGCAGTTTACTAGCGGGAGTATTTGGTGAGCAGTTCTTC.

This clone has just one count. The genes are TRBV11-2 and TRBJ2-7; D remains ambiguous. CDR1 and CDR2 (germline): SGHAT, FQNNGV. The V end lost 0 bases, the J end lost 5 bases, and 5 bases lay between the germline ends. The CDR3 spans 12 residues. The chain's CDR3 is CASSLDGHEQYF. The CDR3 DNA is TGTGCCAGCAGCTTAGATGGCCACGAGCAGTACTTC.

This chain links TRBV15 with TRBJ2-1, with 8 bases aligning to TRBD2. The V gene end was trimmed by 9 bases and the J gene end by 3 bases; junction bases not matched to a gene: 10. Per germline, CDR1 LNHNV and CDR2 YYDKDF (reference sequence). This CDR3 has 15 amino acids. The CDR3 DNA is TGTGCCACGAGAAACCCAGCGGGAGTCTACAATGAGCAGTTCTTC. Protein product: CATRNPAGVYNEQFF.